These T cell receptor beta chains were read from a single sample in a study of cytomegalovirus exposure and HLA in healthy donors. Some clones are missing from TCRdb's copy, which holds only in-frame ones; the method was immunoSEQ multiplex PCR. Found here are over 95,000 clones, more than 70% of them singletons; the top ten hold over 6%. The sequencing sample was made of PBMCs. The source of these receptors is a female donor in good health and CMV-seronegative. Both conserved end residues are part of each CDR3. The size of a clone is reported for some rows only, either as once, few or many, or as a class for expanded clones.

TRBV5-6	17	once	TRBJ2-3	CASSPTSGGPYTDTQYF
TRBV6-5	11	NA	TRBJ2-1	CASSYSNEQFF
TRBV7-3	13	NA	TRBJ2-1	CASSLPDRGQQFF
TRBV5-6	14	NA	TRBJ2-2	CASRGASNTGELFF
TRBV15	15	once	TRBJ2-1	CATKLQEGSRHEQFF
TRBV11-3	15	once	TRBJ2-1	CASSSRTGTYNEQFF
TRBV2	15	NA	TRBJ2-7	CASSEEAGGPYEQYF
TRBV4-1	13	NA	TRBJ2-1	CASSQPGANEQFF
TRBV30	13	NA	TRBJ1-1	CAWSAGDGTEAFF
TRBV6-1	11	NA	TRBJ1-1	CASRDRTEAFF
TRBV7-9	18	once	TRBJ1-2	CASSLEKDRAVINYGYTF
TRBV7-3	13	NA	TRBJ1-1	CASSYRANTEAFF
TRBV21-1	15	NA	TRBJ1-2	CASSKGDRINYGYTF
TRBV5-4	13	few	TRBJ2-3	CASSLARGDTQYF
TRBV5-4	14	NA	TRBJ2-3	CASSRPDWEDTQYF
TRBV7-2	14	NA	TRBJ2-3	CAASGSPGTDTQYF
TRBV7-9	15	NA	TRBJ2-7	CASSLGQGGFHEQYF
TRBV7-9	13	NA	TRBJ2-3	CASSFSGTDTQYF
TRBV28	14	NA	TRBJ1-2	CASSSGQGPYGYTF
TRBV5-6	13	NA	TRBJ2-3	CASSLDTSDTQYF
TRBV5-1	17	NA	TRBJ2-2	CASSLYTSGFYTGELFF
TRBV19	14	NA	TRBJ1-2	CASSLKDKKYGYTF
TRBV7-3	14	NA	TRBJ2-3	CASSLNPRGDTQYF
TRBV30	17	NA	TRBJ2-1	CAWTTGLAGSSYNEQFF
TRBV18	13	NA	TRBJ1-4	CASSRRDDEKLFF
TRBV15	12	NA	TRBJ2-3	CATSSSTDTQYF
TRBV28	16	NA	TRBJ1-5	CASSQRKTVWNQPQHF
TRBV7-3	14	NA	TRBJ2-3	CASSFQDSTDTQYF
TRBV27	13	NA	TRBJ2-1	CASRDRIDNEQFF